This T cell receptor (beta chain) was sequenced during a study of molecular identifiers for immune sequencing clone quantification (dated 2018 in TCRdb). For the wider study: In a replicate experiment, RNA from roughly 18,000 or 92,000 naive CD8 T cells was split into five aliquots, four of which were sequenced. This methods study benchmarked molecular-identifier clustering-based TCR repertoire sequencing (MIDCIRS) and TCR RNA copy counting, using CD8 T cells to do so.

Libraries of naive CD8 T cells were generated from about 19,000 to 1,100,000 sorted cells, with 10%, 30% or 50% of the purified RNA used. On a BD FACSAria II, naive CD8 T cells were FACS-sorted as CD8+CD4-CCR7+CD45RA+ and collected into RLT Plus buffer. Detection sensitivity was tested by spiking Jurkat RNA equal to fewer than twelve TCR copies' worth into samples containing roughly 18,000-1,000,000 naive CD8 T cells. CD8 T cells were enriched with RosetteSep CD8+ T Cell Enrichment Cocktail and Ficoll-Paque, followed by ACK red cell lysis. As concerns this clonotype: Its specific antigen is unknown. An end of the junction does not agree with germline; a read error may underlie this.

The method was PCR. Instrument on record: Illumina HiSeq 4000. Bulk TCR libraries were made following a previously described method, with the TCR primers given in Table S5. The Qiagen AllPrep DNA/RNA kit was used to purify total RNA. Reads from multiple sequencing runs of the same library were pooled before analysis. The original pipeline was this. Only reads with exact TCR constant sequence were kept, trimmed to 150 nt, and grouped by their 12-nt molecular barcodes. Reads within each barcode group were sub-clustered using a 15% Levenshtein threshold, and quality-weighted consensus sequences were constructed for each RNA molecule. Non-functional sequences were removed, as were lower-count sequences one edit away from another. On the basis of fitting two negative binomial distributions, barcode sub-clusters with fewer than 20% of the maximum read count were discarded. Using fastp at Q25 and MiXCR, TCRdb reprocessed the public reads and kept productive beta chains. Every entry covers one CDR3 protein and lists the most common genes and DNA from its rows. The V and J calls and clone size are TCRdb's, not the authors'. A total of hundreds of thousands of distinct CDR3 sequences appear in this sample, approximately 20% of them only once. The ten largest make up 0.7% to 1% of the sample.

The germline V gene sets CDR1 to SGHRS and CDR2 to YFSETQ. Its CDR3 holds 14 amino acids, cysteine through phenylalanine. Left in the record is the CDR3 DNA by itself, 42 bases read in frame from the first base. The investigation overall reported the following: Identical TCR molecules sharing a barcode could cause highly expanded clone sizes to be underestimated. Modeling gave approximately 3 recovered TCR RNA copies per cell versus around 10 by digital PCR, implying approximately 30% capture efficiency. In CMV-specific effector cells, over 99% of molecules were held by clones above 20 RNA copies, whereas under 1% of molecules were held by such clones in naive cells. When barcode sub-clustering was left out, chimeric consensus sequences inflated TCR diversity, with chimeras reaching as high as 47%. Naive libraries contained spiked-in Jurkat TCR RNA (approximately nine copies' worth), which is not part of the donor repertoire. Spiked-in Jurkat TCR RNA equivalent to a single cell was reported to be detectable even among approximately 1 million naive CD8 T cells.

The rearrangement combines TRBV5-1 with TRBJ2-7; 8 central bases correspond to TRBD1. The specimen was naive CD8+ T cells from blood, with Jurkat cell RNA spiked in. The sample's cell subset or site label, in plain terms: FACS-sorted CD8+CD4-CCR7+CD45RA+ naive T cells. This sequence originates from a human donor in good health. Some libraries in this study had Jurkat cell RNA spiked in. The CDR3 region has the sequence CAGSQDRGSYEQYF. The bases read TGCGCCGGCAGCCAAGACAGGGGCTCCTACGAGCAGTACTTC.